The 3 T cell receptor beta chains in this list originate from one sample, sequenced in a study of T cell clones after liver transplantation. Method: immunoSEQ multiplex PCR; TCRdb's copy keeps in-frame clones and lacks some. Here the sample spans 95,000 to 110,000 clones, roughly 80% being singletons. Sequenced material: CD4+ T cells from blood, taken roughly 50 months after liver transplant. These receptors all come from a human patient who received a liver transplant. The graft donor may have contributed some T cells.

V and J are TRBV27 and TRBJ1-2; TRBD1 is a possible D gene (6 bases). Germline V gene data show CDR1 as MNHEY and CDR2 as SMNVEV (reference sequence). V lost 2 bases, J lost 4 bases, and 11 bases lay in between. The CDR3 loop spans 14 amino acids. The CDR3 is CASSLSYRAYGYTF. In DNA, the CDR3 is TGTGCCAGCAGTTTAAGCTACAGGGCCTATGGCTACACCTTC.

This clone has only a few counts. The gene calls are TRBV28 and TRBJ2-1, with 14 bases aligning to TRBD2. There are 16 residues in the CDR3. In germline, CDR1 is MDHEN, CDR2 SYDVKM. V dropped 6 bases and J dropped 8; count of bases not matched to a gene: 9. The CDR3 DNA is TGTGCCAGCAGCTCTTTTCCGGGACTAGCGGGAGATGAGCAGTTCTTC. Amino acids: CASSSFPGLAGDEQFF.

V and J are TRBV5-5 and TRBJ1-1; D gene unclear. Germline-derived CDR1 and CDR2 are SGHKS and YYEKEE (reference sequence). Trimming removed 1 base from V and 6 bases from J, with 7 bases in between. The CDR3 runs to 12 residues. The CDR3 DNA reads as TGTGCCAGCAGCTTGAGTATGGCTGAAGCTTTCTTT. It codes for CASSLSMAEAFF.